The present T cell receptor (beta chain) was sequenced within a study of beta chain features in type 1 diabetes. CDR1 LNHDA and CDR2 SQIVND come from the germline V gene (reference sequence). V trimming: 6 bases; J trimming: 6 bases; junction bases outside the gene matches: 10. The CDR3 runs to 15 residues. This clone came up a few times. As every portion of the isolated RNA was reverse transcribed, the sequencing read expressed TCRB transcripts. Assay used: immunoSEQ multiplex PCR; TCRdb lists only in-frame clones, some missing. The repertoire holds fewer than 500,000 clones, around 13% seen once, with roughly 0.033% in the top ten.

The rearrangement links TRBV19 to TRBJ2-2, with TRBD2 matching over 7 bases. This clonotype was sampled from a man aged 30-40 years in good health. The material sequenced was naive CD4+ T cells from blood. The CDR3 DNA reads as TGTGCCAGTAGCCAGGCGGGAGTAACGGCCGGGGAGCTGTTTTTT. Translating it yields CASSQAGVTAGELFF.